The subject of this entry is one TCR beta chain. One end of the junction is discordant with germline, which a read error may explain. This specimen comes from a study of tumor-infiltrating lymphocytes in primary liver carcinoma. CDR1 GTSNPN and CDR2 SVGIG come from the germline V gene (reference sequence). The CDR3 contains 13 residues. It was from roughly 20-30 mg of unsorted bulk tissue that RNA and DNA were co-extracted. Production of TCR beta cDNA used 500 ng total RNA together with a constant-region primer. Modified slightly, ARM-PCR produced TCR beta libraries over three nested multiplex PCR rounds. Rounds one and two of PCR, each of roughly 10 cycles, were primed with TRBV1-TRBV30 forward primers and a C-beta reverse primer. TCRdb reanalysed the multiplex PCR reads using MiXCR and keeps one entry per CDR3 protein. The table lists tens of thousands of distinct CDR3 sequences, 76% of them singletons.

The rearrangement links TRBV30 to TRBJ2-3; tentatively, D is TRBD1 (6 bases). Material for sequencing was liver tumor tissue from sampling region 5. The subset here: tumor region T5, tumor centre. The TCR originated in a man aged 35 to 55 with primary liver carcinoma and hepatitis B virus infection. The CDR3 DNA reads TGTGCCTGGAGTAAGGGGGTAACAGATGCGCACTATTTT. Translation gives CAWSKGVTDAHYF.